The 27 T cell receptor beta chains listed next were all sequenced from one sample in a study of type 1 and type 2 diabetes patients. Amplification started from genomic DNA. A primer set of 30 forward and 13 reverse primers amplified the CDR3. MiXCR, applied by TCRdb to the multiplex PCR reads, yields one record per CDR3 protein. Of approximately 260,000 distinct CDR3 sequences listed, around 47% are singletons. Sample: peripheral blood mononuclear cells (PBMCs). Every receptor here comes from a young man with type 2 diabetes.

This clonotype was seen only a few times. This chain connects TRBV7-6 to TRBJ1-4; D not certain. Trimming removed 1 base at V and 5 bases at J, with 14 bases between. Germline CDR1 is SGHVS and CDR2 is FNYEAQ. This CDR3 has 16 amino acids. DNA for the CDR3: TGTGCCAGCAGCTTAGTCCCAATGGAGGAGAATGAAAAACTGTTTTTT. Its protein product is CASSLVPMEENEKLFF.

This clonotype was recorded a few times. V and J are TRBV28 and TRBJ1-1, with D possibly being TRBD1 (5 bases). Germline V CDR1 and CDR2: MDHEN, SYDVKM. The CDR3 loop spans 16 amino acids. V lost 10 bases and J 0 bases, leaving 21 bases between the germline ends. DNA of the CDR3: TGTGCCACCTTCTGGGGACGTCTCGGTATGAACACTGAAGCTTTCTTT. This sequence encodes CATFWGRLGMNTEAFF.

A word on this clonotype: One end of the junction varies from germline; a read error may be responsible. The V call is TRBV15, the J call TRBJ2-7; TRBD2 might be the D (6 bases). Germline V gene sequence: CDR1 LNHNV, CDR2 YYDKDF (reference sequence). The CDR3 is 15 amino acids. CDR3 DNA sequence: TGTGCCATCAGCAGATATCCGTTGGGGGGCTACGAGCAGTACTTC. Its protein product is CAISRYPLGGYEQYF.

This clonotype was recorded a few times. CDR3 DNA: TGCGCCAGCAGGAGACCGACAGACTATAATGAGCAGTTCTTC. Amino acids: CASRRPTDYNEQFF. The genes are TRBV10-2 and TRBJ2-1; D tentatively fits TRBD1 or TRBD2 (5 bases each). This CDR3 has 14 amino acids. The germline V and J ends were trimmed by 6 bases and 7 bases, with 16 bases remaining between them. Germline assignment: CDR1 WSHSY and CDR2 SAAADI.

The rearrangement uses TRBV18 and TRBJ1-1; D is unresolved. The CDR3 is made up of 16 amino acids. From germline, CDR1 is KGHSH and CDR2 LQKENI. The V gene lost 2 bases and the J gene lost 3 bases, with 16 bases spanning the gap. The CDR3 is CASSPIAGRGDTEAFF. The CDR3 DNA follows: TGTGCCAGCTCACCAATCGCGGGCCGCGGGGACACTGAAGCTTTCTTT.

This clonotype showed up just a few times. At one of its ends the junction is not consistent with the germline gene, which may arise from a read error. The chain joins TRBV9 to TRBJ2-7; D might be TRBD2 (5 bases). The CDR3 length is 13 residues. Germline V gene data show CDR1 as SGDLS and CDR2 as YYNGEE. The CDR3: CASGDPTPLEQYF. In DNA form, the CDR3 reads TGCGCCAGCGGAGATCCTACCCCCCTCGAGCAGTACTTC.

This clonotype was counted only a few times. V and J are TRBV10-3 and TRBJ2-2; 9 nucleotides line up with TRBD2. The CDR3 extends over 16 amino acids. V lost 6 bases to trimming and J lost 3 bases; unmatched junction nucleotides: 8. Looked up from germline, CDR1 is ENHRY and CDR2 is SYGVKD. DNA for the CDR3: TGTGCCATCAGAAGTGGAGTAGCGGGGGACACCGGGGAGCTGTTTTTT. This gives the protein CAIRSGVAGDTGELFF.

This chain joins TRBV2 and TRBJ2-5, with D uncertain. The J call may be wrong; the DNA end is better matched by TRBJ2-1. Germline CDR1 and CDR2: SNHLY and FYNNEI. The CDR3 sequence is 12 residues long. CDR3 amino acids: CASKGRTNEQFF. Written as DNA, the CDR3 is TGTGCCAGTAAGGGCAGAACCAATGAGCAGTTCTTC.

The CDR3 loop reads CASSLGRGSGNQPQHF. The CDR3 DNA reads as TGTGCCAGCAGCTTAGGAAGGGGAAGCGGCAATCAGCCCCAGCATTTT. The genes are TRBV7-8 and TRBJ1-5, with a weak D call TRBD1 (5 bases). The CDR3 length is 16 residues. V was trimmed by 1 base and J by 2 bases, leaving 12 bases between them. In germline, CDR1 is SGHVS, CDR2 FQNEAQ.

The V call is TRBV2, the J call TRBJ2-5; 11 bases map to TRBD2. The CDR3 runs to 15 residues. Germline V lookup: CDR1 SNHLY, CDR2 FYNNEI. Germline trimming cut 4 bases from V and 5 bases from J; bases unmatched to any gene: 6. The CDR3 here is CASSAASGGHETQYF. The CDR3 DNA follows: TGTGCCAGCAGTGCTGCTAGCGGGGGGCATGAGACCCAGTACTTC.

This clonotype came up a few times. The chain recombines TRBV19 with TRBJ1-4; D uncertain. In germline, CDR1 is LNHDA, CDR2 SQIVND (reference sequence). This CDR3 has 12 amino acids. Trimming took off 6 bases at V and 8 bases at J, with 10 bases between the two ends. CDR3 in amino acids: CASRSHGEKLFF. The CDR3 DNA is TGTGCCAGTAGAAGTCATGGCGAAAAACTGTTTTTT.

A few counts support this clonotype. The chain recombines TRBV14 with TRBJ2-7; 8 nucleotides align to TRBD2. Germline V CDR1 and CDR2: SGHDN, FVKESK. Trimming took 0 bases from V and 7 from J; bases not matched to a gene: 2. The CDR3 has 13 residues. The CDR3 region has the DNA TGTGCCAGCAGCCAAGAATTAGCGGGAGAGCAGTACTTC. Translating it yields CASSQELAGEQYF.

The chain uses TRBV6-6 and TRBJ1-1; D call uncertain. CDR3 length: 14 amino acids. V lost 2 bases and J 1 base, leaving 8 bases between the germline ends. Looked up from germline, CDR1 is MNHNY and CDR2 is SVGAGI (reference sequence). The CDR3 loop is CASSYGQANTEAFF. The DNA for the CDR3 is TGTGCCAGCAGTTACGGCCAGGCGAACACTGAAGCTTTCTTT.

The CDR3 loop is CASSPQGGIMEQFF. In nucleotides, the CDR3 is TGTGCCAGCAGCCCGCAGGGGGGAATCATGGAGCAGTTCTTC. The chain uses TRBV7-3 and TRBJ2-1, with a weak D call TRBD1 (7 bases). Trimming stripped 5 bases from V and 10 bases from J, with 18 bases between. In germline, CDR1 is SGHTA, CDR2 FQGTGA. CDR3 length: 14 amino acids.

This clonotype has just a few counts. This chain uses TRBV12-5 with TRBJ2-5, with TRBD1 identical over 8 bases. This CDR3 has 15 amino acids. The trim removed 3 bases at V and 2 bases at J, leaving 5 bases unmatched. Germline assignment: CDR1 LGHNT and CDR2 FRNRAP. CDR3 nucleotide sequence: TGTGCTAGTGGTTTTGGTGGGACAGGACAAGAGACCCAGTACTTC. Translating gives CASGFGGTGQETQYF.

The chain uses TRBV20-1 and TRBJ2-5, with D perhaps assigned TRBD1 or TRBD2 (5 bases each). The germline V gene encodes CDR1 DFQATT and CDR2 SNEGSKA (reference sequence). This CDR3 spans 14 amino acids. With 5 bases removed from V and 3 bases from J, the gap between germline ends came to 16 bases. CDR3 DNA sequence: TGCAGTGCTCAGGCCGGGACGGAAGAAGAGACCCAGTACTTC. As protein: CSAQAGTEEETQYF.

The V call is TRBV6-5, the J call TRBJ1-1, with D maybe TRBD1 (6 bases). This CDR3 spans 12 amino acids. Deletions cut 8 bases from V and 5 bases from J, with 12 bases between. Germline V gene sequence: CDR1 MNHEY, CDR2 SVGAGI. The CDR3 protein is CASREQGTEAFF. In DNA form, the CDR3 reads TGTGCCAGCCGAGAACAGGGAACTGAAGCTTTCTTT.

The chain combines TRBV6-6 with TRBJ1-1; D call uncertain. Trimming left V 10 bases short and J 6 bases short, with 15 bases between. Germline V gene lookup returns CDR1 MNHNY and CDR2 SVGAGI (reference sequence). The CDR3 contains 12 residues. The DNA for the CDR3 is TGTGCCACCACCGTCGGGAGCGCTGAAGCTTTCTTT. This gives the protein CATTVGSAEAFF.

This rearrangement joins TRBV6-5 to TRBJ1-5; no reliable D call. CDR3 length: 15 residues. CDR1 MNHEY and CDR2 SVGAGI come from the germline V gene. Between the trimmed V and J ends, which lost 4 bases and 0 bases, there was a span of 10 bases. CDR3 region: CASSLIHNSNQPQHF. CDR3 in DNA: TGTGCCAGCAGTTTGATTCACAATAGCAATCAGCCCCAGCATTTT.

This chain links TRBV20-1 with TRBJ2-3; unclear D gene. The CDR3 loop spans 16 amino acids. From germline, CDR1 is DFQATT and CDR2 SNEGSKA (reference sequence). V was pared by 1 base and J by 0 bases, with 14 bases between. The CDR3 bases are TGCAGTGCTAGAGGCCAAACGGTTTTAAGCACAGATACGCAGTATTTT. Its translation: CSARGQTVLSTDTQYF.

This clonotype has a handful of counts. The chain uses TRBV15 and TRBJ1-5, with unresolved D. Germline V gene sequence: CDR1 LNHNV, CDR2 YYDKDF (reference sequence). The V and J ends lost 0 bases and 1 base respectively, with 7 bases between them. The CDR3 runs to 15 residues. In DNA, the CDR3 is TGTGCCACCAGCAGAGACGGAGGGAGCAATCAGCCCCAGCATTTT. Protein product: CATSRDGGSNQPQHF.

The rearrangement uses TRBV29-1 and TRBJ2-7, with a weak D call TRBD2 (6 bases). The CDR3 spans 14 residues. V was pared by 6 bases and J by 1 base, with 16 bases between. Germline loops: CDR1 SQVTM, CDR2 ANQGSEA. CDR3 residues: CSVGGTYTSYEQYF. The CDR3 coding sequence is TGCAGCGTCGGAGGGACCTATACATCCTACGAGCAGTACTTC.

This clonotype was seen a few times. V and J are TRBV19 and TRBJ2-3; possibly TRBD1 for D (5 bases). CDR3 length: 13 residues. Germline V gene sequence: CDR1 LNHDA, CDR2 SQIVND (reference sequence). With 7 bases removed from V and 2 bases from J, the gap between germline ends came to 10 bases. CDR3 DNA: TGTGCCAGTAAGGGGCCCGACACAGATACGCAGTATTTT. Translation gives CASKGPDTDTQYF.

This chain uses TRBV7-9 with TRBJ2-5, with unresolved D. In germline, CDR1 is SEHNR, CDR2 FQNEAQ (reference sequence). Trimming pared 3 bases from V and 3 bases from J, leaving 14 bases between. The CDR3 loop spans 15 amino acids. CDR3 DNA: TGTGCCAGCAGCTTCGAGACCCTTAGGGAAGAGACCCAGTACTTC. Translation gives CASSFETLREETQYF.

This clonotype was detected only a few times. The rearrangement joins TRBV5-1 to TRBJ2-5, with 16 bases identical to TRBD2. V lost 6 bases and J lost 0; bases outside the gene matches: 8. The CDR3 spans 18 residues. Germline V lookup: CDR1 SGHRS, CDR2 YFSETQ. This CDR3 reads CASTPGLAGGPYQETQYF. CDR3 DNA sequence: TGCGCCAGCACACCGGGACTAGCGGGAGGGCCATACCAAGAGACCCAGTACTTC.

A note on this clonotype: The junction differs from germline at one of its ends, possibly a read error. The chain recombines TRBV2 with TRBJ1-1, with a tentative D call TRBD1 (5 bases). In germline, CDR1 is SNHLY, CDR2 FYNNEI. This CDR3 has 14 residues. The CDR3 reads CASSLEGVRAEALF. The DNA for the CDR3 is TGTGCCAGCAGCTTAGAAGGCGTCAGGGCTGAAGCTCTCTTT.

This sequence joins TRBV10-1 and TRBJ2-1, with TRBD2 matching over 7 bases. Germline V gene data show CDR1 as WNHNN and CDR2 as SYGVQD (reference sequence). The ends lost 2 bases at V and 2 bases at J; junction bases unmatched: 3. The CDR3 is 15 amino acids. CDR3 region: CASSEGGSTYNEQFF. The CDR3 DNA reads TGCGCCAGCAGTGAGGGCGGGAGTACCTACAATGAGCAGTTCTTC.